These 2 T cell receptor beta chains share one sample of origin, sequenced in a study of cytomegalovirus exposure and HLA in healthy donors. Primers: 60 Vbeta forward and 13 Jbeta reverse. This table comes from immunoSEQ multiplex PCR, and its TCRdb copy is limited to in-frame clones, with some not included. The profile shows some 160,000 clones, approximately 80% of them singletons. Input material: PBMCs. These receptors were obtained from a woman aged 45 to 65 in good health and CMV-seronegative.

Comments on this clone: Other DNA sequences of this sample code for an identical CDR3. Here the CDR3 reads CASSSSYEQYF. DNA of the CDR3: TGTGCCAGCAGCTCTTCCTACGAGCAGTACTTC. This chain joins TRBV28 and TRBJ2-7; no definite D call. CDR3 size: 11 residues. Germline-derived CDR1 and CDR2 are MDHEN and SYDVKM. V shed 6 bases and J shed 1 base, with 4 bases lying between them.

V is TRBV4-3 and J is TRBJ1-2; a weak D match, TRBD1 (6 bases). V lost 1 base, J lost 7 bases, and 13 bases lay in between. This CDR3 spans 14 amino acids. Germline V gives CDR1 LGHNA, CDR2 YSLEER. Written as DNA, the CDR3 is TGCGCCAGCAGCCAAGCGGGGGGCGTGGGTGGCTACACCTTC. Protein: CASSQAGGVGGYTF.